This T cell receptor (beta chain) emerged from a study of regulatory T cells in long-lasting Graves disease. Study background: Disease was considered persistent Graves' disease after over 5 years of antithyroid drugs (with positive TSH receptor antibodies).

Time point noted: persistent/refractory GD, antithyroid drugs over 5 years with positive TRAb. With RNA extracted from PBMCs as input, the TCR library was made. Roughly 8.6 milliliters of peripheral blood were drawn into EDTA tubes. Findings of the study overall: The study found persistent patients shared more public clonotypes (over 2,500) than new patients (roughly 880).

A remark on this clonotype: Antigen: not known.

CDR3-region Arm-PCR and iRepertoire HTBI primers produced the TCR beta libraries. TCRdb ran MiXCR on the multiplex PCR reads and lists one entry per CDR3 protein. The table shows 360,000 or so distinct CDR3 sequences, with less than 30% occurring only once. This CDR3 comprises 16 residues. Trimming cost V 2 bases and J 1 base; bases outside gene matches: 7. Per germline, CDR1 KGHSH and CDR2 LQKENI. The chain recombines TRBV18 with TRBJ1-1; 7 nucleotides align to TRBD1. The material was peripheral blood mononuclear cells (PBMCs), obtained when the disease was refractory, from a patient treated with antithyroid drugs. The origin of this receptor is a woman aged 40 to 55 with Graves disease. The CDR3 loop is CASSPGSTGPNTEAFF. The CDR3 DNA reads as TGTGCCAGCTCACCAGGGTCGACAGGGCCGAACACTGAAGCTTTCTTT. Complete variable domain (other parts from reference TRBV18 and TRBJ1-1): NAGVMQNPRHLVRRRGQEARLRCSPMKGHSHVYWYRQLPEEGLKFMVYLQKENIIDESGMPKERFSAEFPKEGPSILRIQQVVRGDSAAYFCASSPGSTGPNTEAFFGQGTRLTVV.